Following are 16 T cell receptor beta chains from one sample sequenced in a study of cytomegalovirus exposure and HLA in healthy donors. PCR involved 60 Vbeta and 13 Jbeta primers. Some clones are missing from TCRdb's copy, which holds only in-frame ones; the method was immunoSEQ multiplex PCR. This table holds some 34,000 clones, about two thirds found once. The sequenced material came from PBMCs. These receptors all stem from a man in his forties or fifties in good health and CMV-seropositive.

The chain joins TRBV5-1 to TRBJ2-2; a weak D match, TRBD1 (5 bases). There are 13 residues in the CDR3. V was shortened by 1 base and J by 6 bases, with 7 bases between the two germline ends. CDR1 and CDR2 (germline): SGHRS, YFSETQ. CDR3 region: CASSLQGPGELFF. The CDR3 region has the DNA TGCGCCAGCAGCTTGCAGGGTCCCGGGGAGCTGTTTTTT.

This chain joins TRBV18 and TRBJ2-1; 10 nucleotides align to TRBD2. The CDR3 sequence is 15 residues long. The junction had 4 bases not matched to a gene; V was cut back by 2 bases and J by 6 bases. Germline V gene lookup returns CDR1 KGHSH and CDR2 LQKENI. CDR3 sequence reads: CASSPSLAGANEQFF. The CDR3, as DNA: TGTGCCAGCTCACCAAGTCTAGCGGGGGCCAATGAGCAGTTCTTC.

The CDR3 DNA sequence: TGTGCCAGCAGTGAAAACTCAGGGGCCCTGTTACCAGCCAAAAACATTCAGTACTTC. Protein: CASSENSGALLPAKNIQYF. J is TRBJ2-4 and V is TRBV6-1; D is possibly TRBD1 (6 bases). The CDR3 sequence is 19 residues long. The germline V and J ends were trimmed by 2 bases and 0 bases, with 20 bases remaining between them. The V gene's germline CDR1 is MNHNS and CDR2 SASEGT.

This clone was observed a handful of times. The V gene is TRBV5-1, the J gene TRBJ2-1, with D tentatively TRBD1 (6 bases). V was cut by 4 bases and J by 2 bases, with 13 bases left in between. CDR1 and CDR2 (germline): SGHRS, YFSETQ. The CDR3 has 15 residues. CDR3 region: CASSAGTFAYNEQFF. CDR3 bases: TGCGCCAGCAGCGCCGGGACATTCGCCTACAATGAGCAGTTCTTC.

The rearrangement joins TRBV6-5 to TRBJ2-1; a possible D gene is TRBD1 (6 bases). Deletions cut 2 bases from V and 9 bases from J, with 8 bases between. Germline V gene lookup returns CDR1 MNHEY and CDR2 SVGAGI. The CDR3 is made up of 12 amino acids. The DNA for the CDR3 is TGTGCCAGCAGTTACGACAGGACTGAGCAGTTCTTC. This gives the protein CASSYDRTEQFF.

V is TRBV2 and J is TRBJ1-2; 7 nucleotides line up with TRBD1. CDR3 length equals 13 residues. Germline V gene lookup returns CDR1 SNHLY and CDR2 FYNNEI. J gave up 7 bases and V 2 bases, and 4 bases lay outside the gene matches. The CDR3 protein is CASSETGVGGYTF. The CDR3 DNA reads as TGTGCCAGCAGTGAAACAGGGGTGGGTGGCTACACCTTC.

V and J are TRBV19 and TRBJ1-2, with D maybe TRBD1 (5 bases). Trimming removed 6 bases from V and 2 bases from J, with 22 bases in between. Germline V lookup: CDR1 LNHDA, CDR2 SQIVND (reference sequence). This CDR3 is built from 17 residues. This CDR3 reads CASRIDAGTTGNYGYTF. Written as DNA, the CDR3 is TGTGCCAGTAGGATCGACGCGGGGACGACGGGCAACTATGGCTACACCTTC.

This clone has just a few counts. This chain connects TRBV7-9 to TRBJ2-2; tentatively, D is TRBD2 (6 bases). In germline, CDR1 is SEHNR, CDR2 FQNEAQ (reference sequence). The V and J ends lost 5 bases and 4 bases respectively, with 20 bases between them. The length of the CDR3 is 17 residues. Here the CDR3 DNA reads TGTGCCAGCAGCGGCGCAGAAAGAAGGCGGGGCACCGGGGAGCTGTTTTTT. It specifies CASSGAERRRGTGELFF.

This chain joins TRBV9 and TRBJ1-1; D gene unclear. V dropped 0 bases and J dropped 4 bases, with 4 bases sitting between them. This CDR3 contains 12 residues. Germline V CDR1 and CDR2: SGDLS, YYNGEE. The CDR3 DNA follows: TGTGCCAGCAGCGTAGATAGCACTGAAGCTTTCTTT. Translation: CASSVDSTEAFF.

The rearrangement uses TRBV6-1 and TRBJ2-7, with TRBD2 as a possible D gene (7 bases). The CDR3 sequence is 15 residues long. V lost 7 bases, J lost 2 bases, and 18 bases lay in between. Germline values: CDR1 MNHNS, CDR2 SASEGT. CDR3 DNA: TGTGCCAGCACGAACAGGGTGGCGGGGGCCTACGAGCAGTACTTC. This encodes CASTNRVAGAYEQYF.

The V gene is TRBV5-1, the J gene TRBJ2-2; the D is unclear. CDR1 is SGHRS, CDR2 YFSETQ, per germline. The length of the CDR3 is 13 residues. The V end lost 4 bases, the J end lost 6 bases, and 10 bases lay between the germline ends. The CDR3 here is CASSRRGAGELFF. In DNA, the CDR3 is TGCGCCAGCAGCCGCCGAGGCGCCGGGGAGCTGTTTTTT.

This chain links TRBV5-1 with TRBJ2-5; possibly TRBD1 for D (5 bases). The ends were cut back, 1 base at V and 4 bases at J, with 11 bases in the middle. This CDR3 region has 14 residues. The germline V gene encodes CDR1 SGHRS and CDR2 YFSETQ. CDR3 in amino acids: CASSLIGARETQYF. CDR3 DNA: TGCGCCAGCAGCTTGATTGGGGCGCGAGAGACCCAGTACTTC.

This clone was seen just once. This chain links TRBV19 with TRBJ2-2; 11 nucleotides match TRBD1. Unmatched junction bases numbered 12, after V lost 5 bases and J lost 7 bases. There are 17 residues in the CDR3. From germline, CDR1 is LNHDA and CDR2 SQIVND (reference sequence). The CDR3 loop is CASSLPDRGLGRGELFF. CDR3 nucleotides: TGTGCCAGTAGTCTCCCGGACAGGGGGCTTGGGCGCGGGGAGCTGTTTTTT.

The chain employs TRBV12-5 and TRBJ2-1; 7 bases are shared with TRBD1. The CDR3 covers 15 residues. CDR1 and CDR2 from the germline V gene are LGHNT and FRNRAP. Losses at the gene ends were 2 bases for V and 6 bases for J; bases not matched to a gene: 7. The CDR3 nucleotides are TGTGCTAGTGGTTTGCCGGGGACAGCTCTCAATGAGCAGTTCTTC. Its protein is CASGLPGTALNEQFF.

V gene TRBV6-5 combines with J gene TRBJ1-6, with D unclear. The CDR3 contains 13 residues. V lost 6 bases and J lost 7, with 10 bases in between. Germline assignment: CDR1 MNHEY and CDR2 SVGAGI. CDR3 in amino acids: CASRNPGNSPLHF. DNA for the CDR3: TGTGCCAGCAGGAACCCGGGAAATTCACCCCTCCACTTT.

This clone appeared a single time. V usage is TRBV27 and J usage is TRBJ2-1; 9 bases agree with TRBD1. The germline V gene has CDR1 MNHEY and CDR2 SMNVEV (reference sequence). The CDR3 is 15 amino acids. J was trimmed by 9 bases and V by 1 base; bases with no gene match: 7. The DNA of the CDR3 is TGTGCCAGCAGTTTATATGGACAGGGGCAGAGTGAGCAGTTCTTC. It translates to CASSLYGQGQSEQFF.